This T cell receptor beta chain is drawn from a study of cytomegalovirus exposure and HLA in healthy donors. Points from the study as a whole: Previous analysis showed most TCR beta V segments were productive about 87% or about 30% of the time.

Primers: 60 Vbeta forward and 13 Jbeta reverse. Produced via immunoSEQ multiplex PCR; TCRdb's table is partial and in-frame only. Among around 110,000 clones listed, about four fifths were seen once. On this clone itself: What it binds is not known.

The CDR3 sequence is 17 residues long. Between the trimmed V and J ends, which lost 0 bases and 4 bases, there was a span of 18 bases. CDR1 is LNHNV, CDR2 YYDKDF, per germline (reference sequence). Sequences were obtained from PBMCs. The TCR was taken from a man younger than 40 in good health and CMV-seropositive. This chain joins TRBV15 and TRBJ2-5; no reliable D call. The CDR3 here is CATSRDYRSEERETQYF. The CDR3 bases are TGTGCCACCAGCAGAGATTACCGGAGCGAGGAAAGAGAGACCCAGTACTTC.